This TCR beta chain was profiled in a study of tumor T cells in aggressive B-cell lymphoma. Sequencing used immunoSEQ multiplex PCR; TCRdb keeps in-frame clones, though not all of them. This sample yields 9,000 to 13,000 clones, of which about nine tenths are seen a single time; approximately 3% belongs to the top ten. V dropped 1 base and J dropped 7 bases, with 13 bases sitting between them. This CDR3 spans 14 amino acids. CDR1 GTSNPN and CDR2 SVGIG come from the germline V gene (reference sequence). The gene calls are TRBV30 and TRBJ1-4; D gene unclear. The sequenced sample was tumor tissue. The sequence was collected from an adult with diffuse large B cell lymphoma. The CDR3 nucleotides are TGTGCCTGGAGTGAAGGACTCTCTCGTGAAAAACTGTTTTTT. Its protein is CAWSEGLSREKLFF.